This T cell receptor beta chain was sequenced for a study of vaccination and CD4 T cells after COVID-19. Study-level information: Controls had a CEFX pool, an HIV-1 Nef pool, or no peptide added.

In regard to this clonotype: Its antigen is not identified.

Sequencing of the DNA from cultured CD4+ T cells was carried out with the Oncomine TCR Beta short-read assay. Scientists extracted genomic DNA from CD4+ T cells grown in culture. TCRdb redid the calling of the PCR reads with MiXCR, one entry per CDR3 protein. The sample lists around 7,600 distinct CDR3 sequences; roughly 45% were seen once. The treatment: approximately nine-day PBMC culture with coronavirus spike peptide pools or control peptides (ViraFEST assay). Gathering of the CD4+ T cells, from the unexposed donor, took place before the COVID-19 pandemic (2011-2018). The ViraFEST method relied on peptide pools to expand antigen-specific T cells, followed by TCR sequencing. Cells permitting, SARS-CoV-2 S/N served as probes for unexposed-donor CD4+ T cells, and four cold-coronavirus spikes did too. CDR3 length: 14 amino acids. Trimming cost V 10 bases and J 0 bases, with 15 bases left between them. From germline, CDR1 is MNHNS and CDR2 SASEGT.

V is TRBV6-1 and J is TRBJ1-1; D unclear. Source material: CD4+ T cells from blood, cultured in vitro. The TCR was taken from a human donor in good health. The CDR3 DNA sequence: TGTGCCACCGACCGTCGGGAGCTGAACACTGAAGCTTTCTTT. Translating gives CATDRRELNTEAFF.